Listed below are T cell receptor beta chains from one sample, sequenced in a study of vaccination effects on CD4 cells after COVID-19. The antigens of these receptors remain unknown. Produced via immunoSEQ multiplex PCR; TCRdb's table is partial and in-frame only. This table holds around 44,000 clones, around 80% found once. The starting material was CD4+ T cells from PBMCs cultured without peptide, obtained after COVID-19 vaccination. The receptors originated from a human donor who had a prior SARS-CoV-2 infection. CDR3s include the opening cysteine and the closing phenylalanine or tryptophan. Fields, in order: clone size, V gene, J gene, D gene, CDR3 DNA, CDR3 protein. The D gene is left open where the match is weak. Only part of the rows carry a size: once, few, many, or a class if the clone is expanded.

.	TRBV7-6	TRBJ2-1	TRBD2	TGTGCCAGCAGCCCCCGCTCAACTACTAGCGGGAGAGCGGGCCTCTTCCCGGGGGAGCAGTTCTTC	CASSPRSTTSGRAGLFPGEQFF
.	TRBV7-9	TRBJ2-4	.	TGTGCCAGCAGCTTATTCCCGGACGGGGTGAACATTCAGTACTTC	CASSLFPDGVNIQYF
.	TRBV11-1	TRBJ1-2	.	TGTGCCAGCAGCCGTCTGGGGGGCGCCGCGGGCTATGGCTACACCTTC	CASSRLGGAAGYGYTF
.	TRBV12-3/TRBV12-4	TRBJ1-1	.	TGTGCCAGCAGGGATCAGGGCGCTGAAGCTTTCTTT	CASRDQGAEAFF
.	TRBV4-2	TRBJ2-7	.	TGTGCCAGCAGCGCCGGACCAAAAACCTACGAGCAGTACTTC	CASSAGPKTYEQYF
few	TRBV2	TRBJ2-7	.	TGTGCCAGCTCCAGTGAAAGCTCCTACGAGCAGTACTTC	CASSSESSYEQYF
once	TRBV9	TRBJ2-1	.	TGTGCCAGCAGCGTAGCAGGGGACGAGTGGGATGAGCAGTTCTTC	CASSVAGDEWDEQFF
few	TRBV2	TRBJ2-3	TRBD2	TGTGCCAGCAGAATGGGGAGCGGGGGGCCGCATACGCAGTATTTT	CASRMGSGGPHTQYF
.	TRBV19	TRBJ2-3	TRBD1	TGTGCCAGTAGTAGGACAGGGGGCATCGCAGATACGCAGTATTTT	CASSRTGGIADTQYF
.	TRBV27	TRBJ2-7	.	TGTGCCAGCAGCCTACTACCTACATCTCGCGAGCAGTACTTC	CASSLLPTSREQYF
.	TRBV7-7	TRBJ2-5	.	TGTGCTAGTTCCCCTCCGGACCTGGAGACCCAGTACTTC	CASSPPDLETQYF
.	TRBV7-9	TRBJ2-2	.	TGTGCCAGCAGCTTAGGCCCCTCTCGCCCTGGGAACACCGGGGAGCTGTTTTTT	CASSLGPSRPGNTGELFF
.	TRBV2	TRBJ1-1	.	TGTGCCAGCACCTCCCAGGGAAGTAACACTGAAGCTTTCTTT	CASTSQGSNTEAFF
.	TRBV5-4	TRBJ2-5	.	TGTGCCAGCAGCTTGGAGAGGGGATCTGGGGAGACCCAGTACTTC	CASSLERGSGETQYF
once	TRBV9	TRBJ2-3	.	TGTGCCAGCAGCCCCCGCTTCGGGGGAATCACAGATACGCAGTATTTT	CASSPRFGGITDTQYF
.	TRBV28	TRBJ2-7	.	TGTGCCAGCAGTTTCTCCGGGACCGTAGATTACGAGCAGTACTTC	CASSFSGTVDYEQYF
few	TRBV19	TRBJ1-4	.	TGTGCCAGTAGTCGGATCGGCGGCACTAATGAAAAACTGTTTTTT	CASSRIGGTNEKLFF
.	TRBV10-2	TRBJ2-5	.	TGCGCCAGCGGTCTTAGTACCTGGGAGACCCAGTACTTC	CASGLSTWETQYF
.	TRBV19	TRBJ2-3	.	TGTGCCACCCAAGACCGGGGAGACACAGATACGCAGTATTTT	CATQDRGDTDTQYF
.	TRBV9	TRBJ2-1	.	TGTGCCAGCAGCGTAGGGCTCTCTAGCCTAACGAATGAGCAGTTCTTC	CASSVGLSSLTNEQFF
.	TRBV3-1/TRBV3-2	TRBJ1-6	.	TGTGCCAGCAGCCACTCCGACAGGACCCTCCACTTT	CASSHSDRTLHF
.	TRBV2	TRBJ2-7	TRBD1	TGTGCCAGCAGTTACGACAGGGGAAGGACCTACGAGCAGTACTTC	CASSYDRGRTYEQYF
.	TRBV5-1	TRBJ1-1	TRBD1	TGCGCCAGCAGCTCACAGGGGATGGACACTGAAGCTTTCTTT	CASSSQGMDTEAFF
.	TRBV7-2	TRBJ2-5	TRBD2	TGTGCCAGCAGCTCTCGGACTAGCGCGAGTGGGGAGACCCAGTACTTC	CASSSRTSASGETQYF
.	TRBV7-8	TRBJ1-1	TRBD1	TGTGCCAGCAGCTCAGGGAGGGACAGGGTTAAATCGATCACTGAAGCTTTCTTT	CASSSGRDRVKSITEAFF
.	TRBV7-9	TRBJ2-3	TRBD2	TGTGCCAGCAGCTTCTCGGGGACTACCACAGATACGCAGTATTTT	CASSFSGTTTDTQYF
.	TRBV2	TRBJ2-3	TRBD2	TGTGCCAGCAGAGATTTGGGACTAGCGGGAGATACGCAGTATTTT	CASRDLGLAGDTQYF
.	TRBV5-1	TRBJ1-1	.	TGCGCCAGCAGCCCGGGACCTTCCAACACTGAAGCTTTCTTT	CASSPGPSNTEAFF
.	TRBV11-3	TRBJ2-1	TRBD2	TGTGCCAGCAGCCCGGGGCGGGGGTCCTACAATGAGCAGTTCTTC	CASSPGRGSYNEQFF